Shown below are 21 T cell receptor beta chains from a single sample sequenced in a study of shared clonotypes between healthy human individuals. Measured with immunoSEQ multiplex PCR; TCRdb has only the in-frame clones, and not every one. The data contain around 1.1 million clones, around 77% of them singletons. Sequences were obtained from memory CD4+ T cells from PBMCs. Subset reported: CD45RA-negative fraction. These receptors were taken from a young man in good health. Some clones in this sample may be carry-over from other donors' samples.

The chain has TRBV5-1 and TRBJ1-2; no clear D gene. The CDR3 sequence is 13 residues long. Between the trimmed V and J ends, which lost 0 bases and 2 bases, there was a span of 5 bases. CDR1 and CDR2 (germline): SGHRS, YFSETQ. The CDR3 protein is CASSLALNYGYTF. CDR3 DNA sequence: TGCGCCAGCAGCTTGGCCCTAAACTATGGCTACACCTTC. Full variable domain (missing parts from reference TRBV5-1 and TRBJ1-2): KAGVTQTPRYLIKTRGQQVTLSCSPISGHRSVSWYQQTPGQGLQFLFEYFSETQRNKGNFPGRFSGRQFSNSRSEMNVSTLELGDSALYLCASSLALNYGYTFGSGTRLTVV.

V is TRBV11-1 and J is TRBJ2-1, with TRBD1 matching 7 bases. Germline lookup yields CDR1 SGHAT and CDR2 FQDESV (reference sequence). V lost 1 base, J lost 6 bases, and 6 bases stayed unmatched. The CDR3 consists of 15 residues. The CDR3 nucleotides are TGTGCCAGCAGCTTAGACAGGGGAGAGGTCAATGAGCAGTTCTTC. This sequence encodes CASSLDRGEVNEQFF.

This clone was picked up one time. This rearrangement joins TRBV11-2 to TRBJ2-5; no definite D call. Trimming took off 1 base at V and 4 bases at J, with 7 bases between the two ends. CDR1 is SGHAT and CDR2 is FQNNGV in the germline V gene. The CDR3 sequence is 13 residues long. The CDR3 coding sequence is TGTGCCAGCAGCTTAGTATGGGGAGAGACCCAGTACTTC. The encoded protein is CASSLVWGETQYF.

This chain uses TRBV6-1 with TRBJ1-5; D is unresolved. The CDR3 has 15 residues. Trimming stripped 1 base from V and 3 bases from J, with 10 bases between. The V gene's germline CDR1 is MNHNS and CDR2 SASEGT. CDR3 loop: CASSEGLQSNQPQHF. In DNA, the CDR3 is TGTGCCAGCAGTGAAGGTTTACAGTCCAATCAGCCCCAGCATTTT.

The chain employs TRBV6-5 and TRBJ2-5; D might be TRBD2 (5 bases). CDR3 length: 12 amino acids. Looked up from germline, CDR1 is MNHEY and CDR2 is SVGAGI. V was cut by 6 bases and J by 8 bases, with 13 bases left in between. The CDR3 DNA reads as TGTGCCAGCAGCTCTCAACTAGGCACCCAGTACTTC. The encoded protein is CASSSQLGTQYF.

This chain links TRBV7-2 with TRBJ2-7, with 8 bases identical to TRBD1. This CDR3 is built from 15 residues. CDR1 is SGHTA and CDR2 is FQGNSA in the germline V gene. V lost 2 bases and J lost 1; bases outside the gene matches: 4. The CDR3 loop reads CASSLTGGSSYEQYF. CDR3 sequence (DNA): TGTGCCAGCAGCTTAACAGGGGGTAGTTCCTACGAGCAGTACTTC.

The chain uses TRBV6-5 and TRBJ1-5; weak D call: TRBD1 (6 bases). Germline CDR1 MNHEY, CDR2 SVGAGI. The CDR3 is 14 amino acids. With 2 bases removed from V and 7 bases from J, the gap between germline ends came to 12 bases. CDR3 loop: CASSYPQGWQPQHF. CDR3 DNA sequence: TGTGCCAGCAGTTACCCACAGGGATGGCAGCCCCAGCATTTT.

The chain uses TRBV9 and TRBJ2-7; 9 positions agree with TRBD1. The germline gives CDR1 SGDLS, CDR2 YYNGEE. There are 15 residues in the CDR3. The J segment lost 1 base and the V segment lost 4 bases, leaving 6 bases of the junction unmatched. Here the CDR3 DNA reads TGTGCCAGCAGCAACGGACAGGGGATTTCCTACGAGCAGTACTTC. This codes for CASSNGQGISYEQYF.

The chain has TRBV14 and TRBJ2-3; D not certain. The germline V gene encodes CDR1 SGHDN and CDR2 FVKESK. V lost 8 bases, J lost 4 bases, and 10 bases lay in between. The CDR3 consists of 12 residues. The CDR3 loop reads CASEGNADTQYF. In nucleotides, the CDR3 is TGTGCCAGCGAAGGGAACGCAGATACGCAGTATTTT.

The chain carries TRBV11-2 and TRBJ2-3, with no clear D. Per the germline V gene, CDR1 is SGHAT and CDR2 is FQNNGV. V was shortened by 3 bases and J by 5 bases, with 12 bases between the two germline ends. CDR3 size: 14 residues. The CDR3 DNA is TGTGCCAGCAGCTTTAGTGGGCCAGGAGATACGCAGTATTTT. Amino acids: CASSFSGPGDTQYF.

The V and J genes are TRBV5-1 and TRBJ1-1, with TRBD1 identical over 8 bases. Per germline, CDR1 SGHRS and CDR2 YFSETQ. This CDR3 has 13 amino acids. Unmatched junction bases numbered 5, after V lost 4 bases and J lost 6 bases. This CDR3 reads CASSDQGAAEAFF. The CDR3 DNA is TGCGCCAGCAGCGACCAGGGGGCTGCTGAAGCTTTCTTT.

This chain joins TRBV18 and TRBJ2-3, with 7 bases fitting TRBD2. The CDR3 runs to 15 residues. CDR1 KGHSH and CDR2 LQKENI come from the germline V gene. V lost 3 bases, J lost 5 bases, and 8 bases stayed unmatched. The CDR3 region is CASSPASGAKDTQYF. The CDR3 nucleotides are TGTGCCAGCTCACCGGCCAGCGGGGCCAAAGATACGCAGTATTTT.

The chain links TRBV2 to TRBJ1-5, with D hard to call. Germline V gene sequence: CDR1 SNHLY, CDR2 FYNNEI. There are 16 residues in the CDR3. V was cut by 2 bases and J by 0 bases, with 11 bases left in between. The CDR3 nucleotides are TGTGCCAGCAGTGAATTACGGCAGTATAGCAATCAGCCCCAGCATTTT. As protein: CASSELRQYSNQPQHF.

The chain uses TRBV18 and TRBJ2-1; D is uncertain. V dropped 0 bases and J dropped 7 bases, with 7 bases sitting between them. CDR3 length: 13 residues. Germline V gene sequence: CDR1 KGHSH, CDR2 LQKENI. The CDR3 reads CASSPPVRNEQFF. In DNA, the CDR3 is TGTGCCAGCTCACCACCGGTGAGGAATGAGCAGTTCTTC.

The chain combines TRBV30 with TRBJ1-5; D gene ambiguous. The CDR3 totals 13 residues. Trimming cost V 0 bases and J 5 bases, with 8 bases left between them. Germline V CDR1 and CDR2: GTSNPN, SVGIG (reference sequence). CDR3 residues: CAWSVSEYQPQHF. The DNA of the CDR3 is TGTGCCTGGAGTGTATCAGAGTATCAGCCCCAGCATTTT.

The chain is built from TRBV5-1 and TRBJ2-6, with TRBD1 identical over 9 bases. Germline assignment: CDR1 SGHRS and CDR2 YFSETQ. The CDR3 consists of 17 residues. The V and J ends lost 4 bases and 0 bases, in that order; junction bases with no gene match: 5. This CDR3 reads CASSGTGGPSGANVLTF. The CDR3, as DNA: TGCGCCAGCAGCGGTACAGGGGGCCCCTCTGGGGCCAACGTCCTGACTTTC.

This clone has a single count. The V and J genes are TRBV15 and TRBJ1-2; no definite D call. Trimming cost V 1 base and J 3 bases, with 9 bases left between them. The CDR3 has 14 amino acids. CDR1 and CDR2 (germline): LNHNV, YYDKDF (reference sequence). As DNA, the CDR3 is TGTGCCACCAGCAGAGTCGCAGACCACTATGGCTACACCTTC. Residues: CATSRVADHYGYTF.

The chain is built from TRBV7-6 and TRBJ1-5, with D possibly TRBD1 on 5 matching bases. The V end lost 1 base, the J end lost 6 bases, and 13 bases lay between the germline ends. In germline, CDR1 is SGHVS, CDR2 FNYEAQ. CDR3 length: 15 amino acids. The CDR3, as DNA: TGTGCCAGCAGCTTAGGAGGGGCCCAGGGTCAGCCCCAGCATTTT. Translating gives CASSLGGAQGQPQHF.

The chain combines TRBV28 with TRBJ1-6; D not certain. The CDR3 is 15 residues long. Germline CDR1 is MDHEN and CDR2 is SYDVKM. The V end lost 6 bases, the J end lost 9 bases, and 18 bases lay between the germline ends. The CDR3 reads CASRDTHKAASPLHF. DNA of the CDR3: TGTGCCAGCAGAGATACTCACAAGGCGGCTTCACCCCTCCACTTT.

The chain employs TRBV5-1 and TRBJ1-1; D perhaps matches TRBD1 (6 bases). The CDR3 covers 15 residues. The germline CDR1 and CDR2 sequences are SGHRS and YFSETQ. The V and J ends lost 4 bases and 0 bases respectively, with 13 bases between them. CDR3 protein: CASSPGHSMNTEAFF. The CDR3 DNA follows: TGCGCCAGCAGCCCGGGACACTCCATGAACACTGAAGCTTTCTTT.

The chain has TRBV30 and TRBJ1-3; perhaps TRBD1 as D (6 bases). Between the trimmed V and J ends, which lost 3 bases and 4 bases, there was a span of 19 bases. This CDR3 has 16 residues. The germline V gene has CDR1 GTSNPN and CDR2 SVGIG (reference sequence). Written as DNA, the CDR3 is TGTGCCTGGAGAATGGTTTGGGGGGCAGGGGGAAACACCATATATTTT. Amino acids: CAWRMVWGAGGNTIYF.